This T cell receptor (beta chain) stems from a study of beta chain features in type 1 diabetes. By way of CD45RO/CCR7/CD25/CD127/CD95/CD27, the CD4+ regulatory, stem cell-like memory, central memory and naive cells were sorted. Germline CDR1 is SGHVS and CDR2 is FQNEAQ. Trimming shortened V by 4 bases and J by 9 bases, and 10 bases separated the two germline ends. CDR3 length equals 12 residues. Of the isolated RNA, all was reverse transcribed, and so the sequenced material was expressed TCRB transcripts. TCRdb's table, derived via immunoSEQ multiplex PCR, lists solely in-frame clones and lacks some. The sample records 250,000 to 300,000 clones, roughly 8% being singletons.

This receptor was taken from a woman aged 18-29 years in good health. Specimen: central memory CD4+ T cells from blood. The gene calls are TRBV7-8 and TRBJ2-4, with TRBD2 as a possible D gene (5 bases). The CDR3, as DNA: TGTGCCAGCAGCTCCCCGGCGGGCATTCAGTACTTC. It translates to CASSSPAGIQYF.